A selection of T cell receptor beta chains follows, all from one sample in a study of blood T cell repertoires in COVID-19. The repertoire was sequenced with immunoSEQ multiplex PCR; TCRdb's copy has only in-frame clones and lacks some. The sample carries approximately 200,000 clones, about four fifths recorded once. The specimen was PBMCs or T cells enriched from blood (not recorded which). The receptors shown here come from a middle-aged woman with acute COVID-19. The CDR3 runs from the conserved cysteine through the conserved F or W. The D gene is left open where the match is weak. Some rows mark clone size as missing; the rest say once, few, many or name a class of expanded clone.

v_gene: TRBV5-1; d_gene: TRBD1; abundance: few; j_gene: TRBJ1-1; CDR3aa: CASSLDRGGTEAFF; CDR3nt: TGCGCCAGCAGCTTAGACAGGGGTGGCACTGAAGCTTTCTTT
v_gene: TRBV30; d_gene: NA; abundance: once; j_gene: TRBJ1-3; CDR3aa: CAWRSGGTMRNTIYF; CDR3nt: TGTGCCTGGAGGTCCGGGGGGACCATGCGAAACACCATATATTTT
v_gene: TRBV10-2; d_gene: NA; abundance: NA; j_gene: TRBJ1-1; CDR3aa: CASRDGQVRDTEAFF; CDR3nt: TGCGCCAGCAGGGACGGACAAGTAAGGGACACTGAAGCTTTCTTT
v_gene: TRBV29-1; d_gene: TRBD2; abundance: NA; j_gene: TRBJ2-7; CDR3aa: CSVGTSGNPYEQYF; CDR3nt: TGCAGCGTTGGGACTAGCGGTAACCCCTACGAGCAGTACTTC
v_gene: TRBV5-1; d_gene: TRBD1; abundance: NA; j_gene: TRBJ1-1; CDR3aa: CASSLLGQGALNTEAFF; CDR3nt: TGCGCCAGCAGCTTGTTAGGGCAGGGGGCGTTGAACACTGAAGCTTTCTTT
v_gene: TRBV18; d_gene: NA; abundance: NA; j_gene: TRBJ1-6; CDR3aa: CASSLDRKNSPLHF; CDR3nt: TGTGCCAGCTCCTTAGACAGGAAGAATTCACCCCTCCACTTT
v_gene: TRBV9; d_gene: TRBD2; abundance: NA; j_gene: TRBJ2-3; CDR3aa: CASSPRASSGGPTDTQYF; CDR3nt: TGTGCCAGCAGCCCGAGGGCCTCTAGCGGGGGGCCCACAGATACGCAGTATTTT
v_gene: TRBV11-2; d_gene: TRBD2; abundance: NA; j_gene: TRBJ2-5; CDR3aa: CASSLASGGTQETQYF; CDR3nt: TGTGCCAGCAGCTTAGCTAGCGGGGGGACTCAAGAGACCCAGTACTTC
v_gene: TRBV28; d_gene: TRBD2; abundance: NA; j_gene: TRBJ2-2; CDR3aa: CASSFGLAGGYGELFF; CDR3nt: TGTGCCAGCAGTTTCGGACTAGCGGGGGGATACGGGGAGCTGTTTTTT
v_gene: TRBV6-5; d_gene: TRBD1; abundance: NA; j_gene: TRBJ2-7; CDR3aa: CASSPLRGHYEQYF; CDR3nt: TGTGCCAGCAGCCCCCTCAGGGGGCACTACGAGCAGTACTTC
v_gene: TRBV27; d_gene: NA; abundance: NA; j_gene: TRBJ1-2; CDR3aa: CASSPRGEGNYGYTF; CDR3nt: TGTGCCAGCAGTCCCCGTGGGGAGGGGAACTATGGCTACACCTTC
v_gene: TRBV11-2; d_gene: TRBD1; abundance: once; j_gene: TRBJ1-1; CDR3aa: CASSTDRGLRAFF; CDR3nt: TGTGCCAGCAGCACGGACAGGGGGCTCCGGGCTTTCTTT
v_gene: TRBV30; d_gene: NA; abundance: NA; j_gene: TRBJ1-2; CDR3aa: CAWSESRGGPGGYTF; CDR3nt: TGTGCCTGGAGTGAATCAAGGGGGGGGCCGGGTGGCTACACCTTC
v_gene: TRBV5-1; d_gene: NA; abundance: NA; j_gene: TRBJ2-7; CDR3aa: CASSLDSHMQYF; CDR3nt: TGCGCCAGCAGCTTGGACAGCCACATGCAGTACTTC
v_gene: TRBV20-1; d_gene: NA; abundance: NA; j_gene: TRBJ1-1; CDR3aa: CSASKWEDATEAFF; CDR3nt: TGCAGTGCTAGTAAGTGGGAGGACGCGACTGAAGCTTTCTTT
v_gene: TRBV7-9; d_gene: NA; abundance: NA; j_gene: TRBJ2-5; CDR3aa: CASSLGGSAPPSSETQYF; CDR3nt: TGTGCCAGCAGCTTAGGGGGCTCAGCACCCCCTAGTAGTGAGACCCAGTACTTC